This T cell receptor (beta chain) is drawn from a study of shared clonotypes between healthy human individuals. TCRdb's copy holds only in-frame clones and misses some; the assay was immunoSEQ multiplex PCR. The table lists about 1.5 million clones, roughly 96% of them singletons. CDR1 and CDR2 (germline): SGHAT, FQNNGV. Trimming took off 0 bases at V and 2 bases at J, with 13 bases between the two ends. The CDR3 spans 16 residues. This rearrangement joins TRBV11-2 to TRBJ2-5; D is possibly TRBD2 (5 bases). The sequenced sample was naive CD4+ T cells sorted from blood. Subset defined: CD45RA+ positively selected. The receptor was isolated from a man between 25 and 39 years old in good health. CDR3 loop: CASSLDETGWQETQYF. CDR3 DNA: TGTGCCAGCAGCTTAGATGAAACGGGATGGCAAGAGACCCAGTACTTC.